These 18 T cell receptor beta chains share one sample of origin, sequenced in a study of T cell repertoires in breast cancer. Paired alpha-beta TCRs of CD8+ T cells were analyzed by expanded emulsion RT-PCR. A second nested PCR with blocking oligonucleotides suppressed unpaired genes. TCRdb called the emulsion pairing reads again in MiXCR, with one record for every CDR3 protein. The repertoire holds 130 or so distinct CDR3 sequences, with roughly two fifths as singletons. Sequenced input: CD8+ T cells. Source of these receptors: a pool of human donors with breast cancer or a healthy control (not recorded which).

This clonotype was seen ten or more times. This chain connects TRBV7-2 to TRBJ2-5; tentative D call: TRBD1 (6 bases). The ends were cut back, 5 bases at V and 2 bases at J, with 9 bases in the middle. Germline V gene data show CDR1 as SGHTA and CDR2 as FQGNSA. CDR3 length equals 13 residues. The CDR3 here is CASSPGQQETQYF. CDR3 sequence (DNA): TGTGCCAGCAGCCCAGGACAGCAAGAGACCCAGTACTTC.

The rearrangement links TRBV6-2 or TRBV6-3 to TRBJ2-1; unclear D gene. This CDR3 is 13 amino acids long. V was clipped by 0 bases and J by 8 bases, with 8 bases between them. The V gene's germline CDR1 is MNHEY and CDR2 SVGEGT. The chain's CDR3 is CASSYSLGYEQFF. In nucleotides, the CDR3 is TGTGCCAGCAGTTACTCATTGGGTTATGAGCAGTTCTTC.

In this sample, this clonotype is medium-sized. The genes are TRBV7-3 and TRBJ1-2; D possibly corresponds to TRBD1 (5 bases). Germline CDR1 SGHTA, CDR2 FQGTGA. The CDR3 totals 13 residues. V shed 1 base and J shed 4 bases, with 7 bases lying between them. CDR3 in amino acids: CASSLNGGYGYTF. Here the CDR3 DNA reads TGTGCCAGCAGCTTAAACGGGGGCTATGGCTACACCTTC.

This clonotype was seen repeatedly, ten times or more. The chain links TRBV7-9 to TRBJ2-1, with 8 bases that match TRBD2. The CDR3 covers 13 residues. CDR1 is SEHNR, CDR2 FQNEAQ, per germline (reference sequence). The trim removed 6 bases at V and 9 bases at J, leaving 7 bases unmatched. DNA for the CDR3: TGTGCCAGCAGTGTTCGGGGGGGCCCTGAGCAGTTCTTC. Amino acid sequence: CASSVRGGPEQFF. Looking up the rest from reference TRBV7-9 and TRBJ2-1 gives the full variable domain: DTGVSQNPRHKITKRGQNVTFRCDPISEHNRLYWYRQTLGQGPEFLTYFQNEAQLEKSRLLSDRFSAERPKGSFSTLEIQRTEQGDSAMYLCASSVRGGPEQFFGPGTRLTVL.

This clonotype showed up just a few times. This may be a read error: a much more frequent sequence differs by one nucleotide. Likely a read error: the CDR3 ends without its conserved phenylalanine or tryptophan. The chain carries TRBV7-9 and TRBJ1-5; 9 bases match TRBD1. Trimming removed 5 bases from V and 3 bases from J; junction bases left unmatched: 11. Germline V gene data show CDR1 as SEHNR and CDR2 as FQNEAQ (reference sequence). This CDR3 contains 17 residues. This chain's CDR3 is CASSDHRDRDPNQPQHL. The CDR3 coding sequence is TGTGCCAGCAGCGACCACCGGGACAGGGATCCCAATCAGCCCCAGCATCTT.

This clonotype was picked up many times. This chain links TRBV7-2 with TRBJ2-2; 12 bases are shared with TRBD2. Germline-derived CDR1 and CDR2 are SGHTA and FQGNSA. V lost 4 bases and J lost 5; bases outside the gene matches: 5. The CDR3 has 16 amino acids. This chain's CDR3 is CASSWGGTSGTGELFF. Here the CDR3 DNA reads TGTGCCAGCAGCTGGGGGGGGACTAGCGGGACCGGGGAGCTGTTTTTT.

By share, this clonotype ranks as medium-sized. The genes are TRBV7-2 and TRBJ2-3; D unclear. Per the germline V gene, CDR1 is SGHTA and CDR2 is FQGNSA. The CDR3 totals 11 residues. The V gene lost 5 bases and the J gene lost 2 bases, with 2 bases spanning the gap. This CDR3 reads CASSLTDTQYF. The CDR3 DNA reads TGTGCCAGCAGCCTCACAGATACGCAGTATTTT.

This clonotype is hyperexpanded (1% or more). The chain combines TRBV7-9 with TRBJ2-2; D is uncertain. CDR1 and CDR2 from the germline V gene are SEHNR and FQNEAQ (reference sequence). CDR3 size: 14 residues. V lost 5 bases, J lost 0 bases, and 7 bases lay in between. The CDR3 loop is CASSPRANTGELFF. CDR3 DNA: TGTGCCAGCAGCCCACGGGCGAACACCGGGGAGCTGTTTTTT.

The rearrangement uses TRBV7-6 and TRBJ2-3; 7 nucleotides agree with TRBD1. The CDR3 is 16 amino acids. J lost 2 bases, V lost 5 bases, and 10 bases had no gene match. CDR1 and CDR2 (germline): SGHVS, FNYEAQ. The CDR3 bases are TGTGCCAGCAGCCGAAGAACAGGGGCGCCCACAGATACGCAGTATTTT. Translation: CASSRRTGAPTDTQYF. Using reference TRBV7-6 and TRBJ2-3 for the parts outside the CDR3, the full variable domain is GAGVSQSPRYKVTKRGQDVALRCDPISGHVSLYWYRQALGQGPEFLTYFNYEAQQDKSGLPNDRFSAERPEGSISTLTIQRTEQRDSAMYRCASSRRTGAPTDTQYFGPGTRLTVL.

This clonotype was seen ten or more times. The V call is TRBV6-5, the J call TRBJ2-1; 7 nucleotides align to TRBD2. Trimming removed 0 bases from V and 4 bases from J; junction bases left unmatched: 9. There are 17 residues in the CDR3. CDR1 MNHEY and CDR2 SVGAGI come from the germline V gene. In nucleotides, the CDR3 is TGTGCCAGCAGTTACTCTGGAATCAGCGGGGTGTACAATGAGCAGTTCTTC. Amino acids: CASSYSGISGVYNEQFF.

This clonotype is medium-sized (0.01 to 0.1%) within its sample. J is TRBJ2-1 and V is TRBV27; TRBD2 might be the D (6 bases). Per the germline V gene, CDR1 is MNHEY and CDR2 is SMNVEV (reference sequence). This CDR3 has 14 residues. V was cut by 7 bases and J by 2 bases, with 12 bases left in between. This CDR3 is CASTSGGTYNEQFF. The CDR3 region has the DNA TGTGCCAGCACCTCAGGCGGGACCTACAATGAGCAGTTCTTC.

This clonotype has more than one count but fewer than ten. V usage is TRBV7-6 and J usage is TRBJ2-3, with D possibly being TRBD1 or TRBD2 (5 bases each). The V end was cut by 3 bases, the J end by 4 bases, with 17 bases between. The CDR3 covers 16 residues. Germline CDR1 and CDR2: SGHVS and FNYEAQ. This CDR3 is CASSFYGVRGADTQYF. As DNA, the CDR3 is TGTGCCAGCAGCTTCTATGGGGTGAGGGGAGCAGATACGCAGTATTTT.

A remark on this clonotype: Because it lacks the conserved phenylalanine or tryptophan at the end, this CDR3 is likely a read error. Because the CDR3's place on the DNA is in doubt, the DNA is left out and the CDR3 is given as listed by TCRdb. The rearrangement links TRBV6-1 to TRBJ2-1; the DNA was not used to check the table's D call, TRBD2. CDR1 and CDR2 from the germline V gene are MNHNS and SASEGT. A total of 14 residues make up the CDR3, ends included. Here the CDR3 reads CASNGMAINNEQLL.

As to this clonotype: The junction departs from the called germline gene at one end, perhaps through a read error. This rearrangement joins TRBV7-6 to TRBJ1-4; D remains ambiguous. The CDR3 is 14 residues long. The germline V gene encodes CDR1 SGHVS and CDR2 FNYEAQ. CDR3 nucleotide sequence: TGTGCCAACAGCGCCCTGACGGCTAATGAAAAGCTGTTTTTT. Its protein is CANSALTANEKLFF.

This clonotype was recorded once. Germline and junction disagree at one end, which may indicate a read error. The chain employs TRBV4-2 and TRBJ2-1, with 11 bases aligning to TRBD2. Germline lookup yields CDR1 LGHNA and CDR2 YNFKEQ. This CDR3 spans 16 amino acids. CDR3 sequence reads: CERSKLTSGIYNEKFF. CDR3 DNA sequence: TGTGAAAGAAGCAAGCTGACTAGCGGGATATACAATGAGAAGTTCTTC.

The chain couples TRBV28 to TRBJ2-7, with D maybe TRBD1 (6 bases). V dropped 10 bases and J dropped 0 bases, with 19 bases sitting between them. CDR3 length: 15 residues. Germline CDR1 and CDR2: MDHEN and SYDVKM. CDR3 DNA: TGTGCCATCATCCTCTCTATGGACAGCTCCTACGAGCAGTACTTC. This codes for CAIILSMDSSYEQYF.

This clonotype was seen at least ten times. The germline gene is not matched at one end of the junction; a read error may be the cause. The CDR3 sequence is CASSERGLQETRYF. CDR3 coding DNA: TGTGCCAGCAGCGAGCGGGGGCTACAAGAGACCCGGTACTTC. The rearrangement uses TRBV12-3 or TRBV12-4 and TRBJ2-5, with 8 bases identical to TRBD2. The CDR3 length is 14 residues.

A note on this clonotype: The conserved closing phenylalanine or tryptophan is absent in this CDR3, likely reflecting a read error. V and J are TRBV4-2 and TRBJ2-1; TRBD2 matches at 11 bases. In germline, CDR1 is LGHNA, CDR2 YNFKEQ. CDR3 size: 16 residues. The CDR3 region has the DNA TGTTCCAGCAGCAAGATGACTAGCGGGATATACAATGAGCAGTTCTTA. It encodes CSSSKMTSGIYNEQFL.